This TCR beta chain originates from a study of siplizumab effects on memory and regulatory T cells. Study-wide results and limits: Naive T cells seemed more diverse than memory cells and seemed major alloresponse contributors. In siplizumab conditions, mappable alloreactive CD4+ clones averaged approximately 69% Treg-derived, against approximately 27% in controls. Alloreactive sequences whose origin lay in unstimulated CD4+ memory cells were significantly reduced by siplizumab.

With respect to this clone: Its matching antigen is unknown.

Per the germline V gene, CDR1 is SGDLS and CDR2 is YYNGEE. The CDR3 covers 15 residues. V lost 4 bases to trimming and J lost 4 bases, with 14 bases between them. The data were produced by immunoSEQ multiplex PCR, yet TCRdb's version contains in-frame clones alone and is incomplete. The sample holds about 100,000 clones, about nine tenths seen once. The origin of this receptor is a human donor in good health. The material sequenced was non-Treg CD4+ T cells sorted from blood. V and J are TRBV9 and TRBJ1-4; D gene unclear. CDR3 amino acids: CASSPDGGFNEKLFF. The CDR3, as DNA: TGTGCCAGCAGCCCTGACGGAGGGTTTAATGAAAAACTGTTTTTT.